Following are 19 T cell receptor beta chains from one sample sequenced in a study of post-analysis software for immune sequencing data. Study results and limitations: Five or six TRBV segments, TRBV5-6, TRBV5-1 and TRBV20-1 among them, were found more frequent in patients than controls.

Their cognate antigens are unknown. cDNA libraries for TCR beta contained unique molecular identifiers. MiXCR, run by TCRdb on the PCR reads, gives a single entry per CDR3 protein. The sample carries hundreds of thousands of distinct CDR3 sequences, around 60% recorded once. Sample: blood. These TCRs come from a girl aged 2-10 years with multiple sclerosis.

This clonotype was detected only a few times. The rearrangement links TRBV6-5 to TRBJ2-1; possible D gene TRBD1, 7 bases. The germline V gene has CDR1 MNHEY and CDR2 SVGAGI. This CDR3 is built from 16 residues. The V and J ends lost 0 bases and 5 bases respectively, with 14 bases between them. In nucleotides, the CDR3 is TGTGCCAGCAGTTACTCCGCGGGACAGATCCACAATGAGCAGTTCTTC. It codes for CASSYSAGQIHNEQFF.

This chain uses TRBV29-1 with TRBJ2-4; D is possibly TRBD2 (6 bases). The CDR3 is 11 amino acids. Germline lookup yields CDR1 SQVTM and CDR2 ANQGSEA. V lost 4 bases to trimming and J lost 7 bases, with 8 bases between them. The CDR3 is CSVVRGNIQYF. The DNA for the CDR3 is TGCAGCGTTGTCCGGGGGAACATTCAGTACTTC.

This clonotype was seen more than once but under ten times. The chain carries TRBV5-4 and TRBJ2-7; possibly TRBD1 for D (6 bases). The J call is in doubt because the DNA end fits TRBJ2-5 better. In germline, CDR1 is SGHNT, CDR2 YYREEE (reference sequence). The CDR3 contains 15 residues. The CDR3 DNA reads TGTGCCAGCAGCTTGTCACAGGGTCCTCAGGAGACCCAGTACTTC. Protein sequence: CASSLSQGPQETQYF.

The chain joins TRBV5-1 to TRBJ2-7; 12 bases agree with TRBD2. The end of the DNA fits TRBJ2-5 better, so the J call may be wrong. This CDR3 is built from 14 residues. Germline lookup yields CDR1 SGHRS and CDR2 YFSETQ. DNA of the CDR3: TGCGCCAGCAGCTTTACTAGCGGGGGGGAGACCCAGTACTTC. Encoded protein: CASSFTSGGETQYF.

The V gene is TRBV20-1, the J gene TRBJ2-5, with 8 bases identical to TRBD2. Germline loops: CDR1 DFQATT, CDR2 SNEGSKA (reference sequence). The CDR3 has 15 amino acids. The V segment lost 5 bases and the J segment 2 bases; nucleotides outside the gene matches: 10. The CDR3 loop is CSAQPGSGAQETQYF. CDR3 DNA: TGCAGTGCTCAGCCGGGTAGCGGGGCACAAGAGACCCAGTACTTC.

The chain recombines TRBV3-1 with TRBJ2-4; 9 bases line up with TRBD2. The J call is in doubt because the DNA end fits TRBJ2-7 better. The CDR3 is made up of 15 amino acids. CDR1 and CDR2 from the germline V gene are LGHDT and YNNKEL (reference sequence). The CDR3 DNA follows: TGTGCCAGCAGCCATTTCCCCGAGCGGGAGGACGAGCAGTACTTC. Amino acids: CASSHFPEREDEQYF.

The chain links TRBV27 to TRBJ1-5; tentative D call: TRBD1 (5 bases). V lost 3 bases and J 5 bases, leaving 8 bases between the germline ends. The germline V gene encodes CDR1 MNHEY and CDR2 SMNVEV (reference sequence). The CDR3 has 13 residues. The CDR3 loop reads CASSLKGYQPQHF. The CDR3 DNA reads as TGTGCCAGCAGTTTGAAGGGGTATCAGCCCCAGCATTTT.

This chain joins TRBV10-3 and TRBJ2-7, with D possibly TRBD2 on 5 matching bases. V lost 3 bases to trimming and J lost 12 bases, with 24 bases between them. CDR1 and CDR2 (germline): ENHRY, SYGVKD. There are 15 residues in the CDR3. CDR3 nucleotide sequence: TGTGCCATCAGTGAACGGGAAATAGGCGGTCGTATGGGGTACTTC. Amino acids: CAISEREIGGRMGYF.

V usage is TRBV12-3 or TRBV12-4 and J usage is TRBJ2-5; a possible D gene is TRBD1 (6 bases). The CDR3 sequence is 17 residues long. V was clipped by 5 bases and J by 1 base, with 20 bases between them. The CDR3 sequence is CASSGSGAMSGQETQYF. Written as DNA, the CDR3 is TGTGCCAGCAGTGGGTCAGGGGCCATGTCGGGCCAAGAGACCCAGTACTTC.

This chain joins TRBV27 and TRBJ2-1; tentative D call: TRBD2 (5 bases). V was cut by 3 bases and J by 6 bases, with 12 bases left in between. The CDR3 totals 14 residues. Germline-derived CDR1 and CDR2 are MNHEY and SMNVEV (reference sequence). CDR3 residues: CASSFPGLFNEQFF. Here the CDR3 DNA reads TGTGCCAGCAGTTTTCCCGGACTGTTCAATGAGCAGTTCTTC.

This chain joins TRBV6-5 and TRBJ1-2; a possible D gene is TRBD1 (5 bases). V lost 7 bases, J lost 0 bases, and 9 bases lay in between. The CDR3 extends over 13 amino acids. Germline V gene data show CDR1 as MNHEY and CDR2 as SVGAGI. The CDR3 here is CASTQGPNYGYTF. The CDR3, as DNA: TGTGCCAGCACTCAGGGACCTAACTATGGCTACACCTTC.

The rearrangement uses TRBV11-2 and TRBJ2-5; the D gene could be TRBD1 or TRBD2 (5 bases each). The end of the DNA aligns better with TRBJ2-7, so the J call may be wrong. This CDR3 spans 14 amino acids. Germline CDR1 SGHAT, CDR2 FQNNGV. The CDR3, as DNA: TGTGCCAGCAGCTCCTTAGAGGGACGCTACGAGCAGTACTTC. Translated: CASSSLEGRYEQYF.

CDR3 sequence: CASRSPEADTQYF. CDR3 sequence (DNA): TGTGCCAGCAGAAGTCCGGAGGCAGATACGCAGTATTTT. This chain uses TRBV14 with TRBJ2-3; D might be TRBD2 (5 bases). CDR1 is SGHDN and CDR2 is FVKESK in the germline V gene. The V end was cut by 6 bases, the J end by 4 bases, with 11 bases between. The CDR3 runs 13 residues.

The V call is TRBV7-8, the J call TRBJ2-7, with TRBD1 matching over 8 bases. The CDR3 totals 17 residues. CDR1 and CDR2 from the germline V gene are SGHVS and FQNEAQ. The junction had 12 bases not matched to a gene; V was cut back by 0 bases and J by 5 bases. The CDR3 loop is CASSLAPITGGRHEQYF. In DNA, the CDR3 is TGTGCCAGCAGCTTAGCCCCCATTACAGGGGGGCGGCACGAGCAGTACTTC.

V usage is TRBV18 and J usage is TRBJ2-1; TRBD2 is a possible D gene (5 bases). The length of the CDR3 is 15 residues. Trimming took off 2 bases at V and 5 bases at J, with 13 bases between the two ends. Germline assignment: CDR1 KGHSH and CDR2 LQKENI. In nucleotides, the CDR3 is TGTGCCAGCTCACCAGCGAAAAGCGGAAACAATGAGCAGTTCTTC. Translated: CASSPAKSGNNEQFF.

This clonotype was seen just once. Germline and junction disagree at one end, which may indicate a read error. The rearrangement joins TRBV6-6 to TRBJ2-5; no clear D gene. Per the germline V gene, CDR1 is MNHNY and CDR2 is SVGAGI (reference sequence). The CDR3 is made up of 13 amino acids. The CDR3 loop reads CASSYSKEKTRYF. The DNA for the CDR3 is TGTGCCAGCAGTTACTCGAAAGAGAAGACCCGGTACTTC.

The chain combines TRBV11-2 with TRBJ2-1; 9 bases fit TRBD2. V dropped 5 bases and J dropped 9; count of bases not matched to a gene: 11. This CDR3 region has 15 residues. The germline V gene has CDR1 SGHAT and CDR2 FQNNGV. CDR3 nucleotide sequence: TGTGCCAGCAGCCCGCGGGGTAGCGGGAGTCCTGAGCAGTTCTTC. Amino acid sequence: CASSPRGSGSPEQFF.

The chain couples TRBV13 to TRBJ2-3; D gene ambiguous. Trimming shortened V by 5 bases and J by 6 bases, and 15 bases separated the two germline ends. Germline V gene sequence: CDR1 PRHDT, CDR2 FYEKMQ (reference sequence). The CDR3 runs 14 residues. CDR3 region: CASSRSVSVDTQYF. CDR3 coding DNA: TGTGCCAGCAGCCGAAGCGTATCAGTGGATACGCAGTATTTT.

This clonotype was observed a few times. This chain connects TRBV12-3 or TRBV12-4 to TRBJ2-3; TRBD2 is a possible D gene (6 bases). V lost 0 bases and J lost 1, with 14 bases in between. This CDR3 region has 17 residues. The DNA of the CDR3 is TGTGCCAGCAGTTTAGCTTCTCCGGGAGTTCGCACAGATACGCAGTATTTT. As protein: CASSLASPGVRTDTQYF.